Below, 21 T cell receptor beta chains from the same sample are listed, as sequenced in a study of T-cell reconstitution after alpha-beta-depleted transplantation in children. Unique molecular identifiers were incorporated into the prepared TCRbeta library. TCRdb re-called the PCR reads with MiXCR, one entry per CDR3 protein. The table shows approximately 500,000 distinct CDR3 sequences, with 27% occurring only once. The specimen comprised PBMCs, sampled before TCRalphabeta/CD19-depleted stem cell transplant. The receptors derive from a boy younger than two with Wiskott-Aldrich syndrome, due to receive a stem cell transplant.

This clonotype came up a few times. This sequence joins TRBV12-3 or TRBV12-4 and TRBJ2-1; the D is unclear. Trimming took off 8 bases at V and 3 bases at J, with 11 bases between the two ends. This CDR3 is 13 amino acids long. The CDR3 region has the DNA TGTGCCAGCGCCCCGGACGGCTACAATGAGCAGTTCTTC. Protein: CASAPDGYNEQFF.

This clonotype has only a few counts. V and J are TRBV6-4 and TRBJ2-2; perhaps TRBD1 as D (5 bases). Germline V gene sequence: CDR1 MRHNA, CDR2 SNTAGT. The CDR3 is 13 residues long. V was cut by 2 bases and J by 4 bases, with 5 bases left in between. CDR3: CASSDRGTGELFF. CDR3 DNA: TGTGCCAGCAGTGACAGGGGCACCGGGGAGCTGTTTTTT.

This clonotype occurred a few times. In DNA, the CDR3 is TGTGCCAGCAGCCGAAGGGTGGTTGCTAGCACAGATACGCAGTATTTT. This sequence encodes CASSRRVVASTDTQYF. The chain recombines TRBV3-1 with TRBJ2-3, with no clear D. The V gene lost 4 bases and the J gene lost 0 bases, with 14 bases spanning the gap. Germline V gives CDR1 LGHDT, CDR2 YNNKEL (reference sequence). CDR3 length equals 16 residues.

The sample holds a few counts of this clonotype. The chain couples TRBV5-1 to TRBJ2-7, with 12 nucleotides matching TRBD2. Germline CDR1 reads SGHRS; CDR2 reads YFSETQ. The CDR3 runs 17 residues. V dropped 4 bases and J dropped 5; count of bases not matched to a gene: 13. For the CDR3, the DNA is TGCGCCAGCAGCCTATTCATTCTAGCGGGAGGGCTCAACGAGCAGTACTTC. It specifies CASSLFILAGGLNEQYF.

There are many counts of this clonotype. The chain is built from TRBV5-6 and TRBJ2-3; unclear D gene. The CDR3 runs 13 residues. Germline CDR1 reads SGHDT; CDR2 reads YYEEEE. V was clipped by 4 bases and J by 0 bases, with 6 bases between them. The CDR3 reads CASSTPSTDTQYF. The CDR3 DNA reads TGTGCCAGCAGCACTCCTAGCACAGATACGCAGTATTTT.

The chain employs TRBV9 and TRBJ2-5, with TRBD2 identical over 7 bases. After removal of 2 bases from V and 4 bases from J, the junction contained 5 bases not matched to a gene. The length of the CDR3 is 14 residues. Germline-derived CDR1 and CDR2 are SGDLS and YYNGEE. The CDR3 nucleotides are TGTGCCAGCAGCGTGGGACTAATGATAGAGACCCAGTACTTC. Translated: CASSVGLMIETQYF.

This clonotype turned up a few times. The chain combines TRBV7-2 with TRBJ2-5, with 8 bases aligning to TRBD1. The CDR3 covers 15 residues. J was trimmed by 5 bases and V by 4 bases; bases with no gene match: 9. The V gene's germline CDR1 is SGHTA and CDR2 FQGNSA. CDR3 sequence reads: CASSSRTGRFETQYF. CDR3 coding DNA: TGTGCCAGCAGCTCCCGGACAGGGCGGTTTGAGACCCAGTACTTC.

In its sample, this clonotype was seen a few times. The CDR3 nucleotides are TGTGCCAGCAGTTTGGCACTAGCGGGGCGACAAGAGACCCAGTACTTC. This translates into CASSLALAGRQETQYF. The rearrangement joins TRBV12-3 or TRBV12-4 to TRBJ2-5, with 10 positions matching TRBD2. The junction had 6 bases not matched to a gene; V was cut back by 3 bases and J by 2 bases. The CDR3 totals 16 residues.

The chain is built from TRBV6-5 and TRBJ2-1, with TRBD2 matching over 11 bases. The junction had 9 bases not matched to a gene; V was cut back by 4 bases and J by 7 bases. The CDR3 runs 16 residues. The germline gives CDR1 MNHEY, CDR2 SVGAGI. The CDR3 nucleotides are TGTGCCAGCAGTTTGATACTAGCGGGAGTTTATAATGAGCAGTTCTTC. It is translated as CASSLILAGVYNEQFF.

The CDR3 region is CASSQGSDATDTQYF. The CDR3 region has the DNA TGTGCCTCCAGCCAGGGTTCTGATGCCACAGATACGCAGTATTTT. This chain uses TRBV3-1 with TRBJ2-3, with D possibly matching TRBD1 (5 bases). Germline V gene data show CDR1 as LGHDT and CDR2 as YNNKEL (reference sequence). V lost 11 bases, J lost 2 bases, and 20 bases lay in between. This CDR3 has 15 residues.

This clonotype has more than one count but fewer than ten. The gene calls are TRBV5-1 and TRBJ2-7, with D hard to call. Trimming shortened V by 0 bases and J by 0 bases, and 16 bases separated the two germline ends. CDR1 is SGHRS and CDR2 is YFSETQ in the germline V gene. The CDR3 is 17 amino acids. In DNA form, the CDR3 reads TGCGCCAGCAGCTTGGGGGTCGGCCCGGGCTTCTCCTACGAGCAGTACTTC. Amino acids: CASSLGVGPGFSYEQYF.

The chain couples TRBV24-1 to TRBJ1-1; tentatively, D is TRBD1 (5 bases). This CDR3 is built from 13 residues. Trimming removed 12 bases at V and 0 bases at J, with 13 bases between. CDR1 is KGHDR, CDR2 SFDVKD, per germline. The CDR3 region has the DNA TGTGCCGGACGACAGTTCATGAACACTGAAGCTTTCTTT. It codes for CAGRQFMNTEAFF.

This clonotype was seen only once. CDR3 in amino acids: CASSAPGYGYTF. The CDR3 coding sequence is TGTGCCAGCAGTGCTCCGGGTTATGGCTACACCTTC. The genes are TRBV6-5 and TRBJ1-2; D remains unclear. V dropped 5 bases and J dropped 5 bases, with 9 bases sitting between them. Per germline, CDR1 MNHEY and CDR2 SVGAGI. There are 12 residues in the CDR3.

The chain couples TRBV29-1 to TRBJ2-5, with D hard to call. Germline V gene sequence: CDR1 SQVTM, CDR2 ANQGSEA. The CDR3 totals 11 residues. V gave up 1 base and J gave up 7 bases, with 7 bases separating them. CDR3 nucleotide sequence: TGCAGCGTTGAAGTGGCGGTGACCCAGTACTTC. Its protein is CSVEVAVTQYF.

This clonotype was recorded once. In DNA, the CDR3 is TGTGCCAGCAGCCCAGGACTCTCGGAGACCCAGTACTTC. Residues: CASSPGLSETQYF. The V gene is TRBV7-2, the J gene TRBJ2-5, with D possibly TRBD2 on 5 matching bases. This CDR3 region has 13 residues. In germline, CDR1 is SGHTA, CDR2 FQGNSA. Trimming stripped 5 bases from V and 5 bases from J, with 12 bases between.

This clonotype was found a few times. The rearrangement uses TRBV7-9 and TRBJ1-6; 7 bases are a match to TRBD1. Germline loops: CDR1 SEHNR, CDR2 FQNEAQ (reference sequence). The CDR3 totals 12 residues. The trim removed 4 bases at V and 10 bases at J, leaving 1 base unmatched. For the CDR3, the DNA is TGTGCCAGCAGCTCACAGGGGTCACCCCTCCACTTT. This codes for CASSSQGSPLHF.

This clonotype was found a few times. The chain uses TRBV11-1 and TRBJ2-1, with TRBD2 matching 10 bases. CDR1 is SGHAT and CDR2 is FQDESV in the germline V gene (reference sequence). The CDR3 spans 15 residues. V shed 4 bases, J shed 9 bases, and the junction held 9 bases outside the gene matches. The CDR3 coding sequence is TGTGCCAGCAGCTATACTAGCGGGACCTCCCCTGAGCAGTTCTTC. The encoded protein is CASSYTSGTSPEQFF. Full variable domain (missing parts from reference TRBV11-1 and TRBJ2-1): EAEVAQSPRYKITEKSQAVAFWCDPISGHATLYWYRQILGQGPELLVQFQDESVVDDSQLPKDRFSAERLKGVDSTLKIQPAELGDSAMYLCASSYTSGTSPEQFFGPGTRLTVL.

This clonotype was observed a few times. V and J are TRBV5-1 and TRBJ2-2; D unclear. Trimming left V 0 bases short and J 3 bases short, with 6 bases between. Germline CDR1 SGHRS, CDR2 YFSETQ. The CDR3 is 14 residues long. The CDR3 region is CASSLDFYTGELFF. CDR3 DNA: TGCGCCAGCAGCTTGGACTTCTACACCGGGGAGCTGTTTTTT.

This clonotype was picked up a small number of times. This chain joins TRBV10-3 and TRBJ1-4; D gene unclear. V lost 2 bases and J lost 3, with 4 bases in between. Germline V gives CDR1 ENHRY, CDR2 SYGVKD. This CDR3 is built from 13 residues. DNA for the CDR3: TGTGCCATCAGTGAGGGAGCTAATGAAAAACTGTTTTTT. This gives the protein CAISEGANEKLFF.

The rearrangement joins TRBV24-1 to TRBJ2-7, with a possible D match to TRBD1 (6 bases). The V end lost 4 bases, the J end lost 5 bases, and 14 bases lay between the germline ends. The CDR3 loop spans 14 amino acids. Per the germline V gene, CDR1 is KGHDR and CDR2 is SFDVKD. This chain's CDR3 is CATSDSRGIHEQYF. DNA for the CDR3: TGTGCCACCAGTGACTCTAGGGGGATCCACGAGCAGTACTTC.

Only a few counts were recorded for this clonotype. The V gene is TRBV5-1, the J gene TRBJ2-3; 10 nucleotides agree with TRBD2. This CDR3 comprises 15 residues. V lost 6 bases, J lost 3 bases, and 7 bases stayed unmatched. Germline V gives CDR1 SGHRS, CDR2 YFSETQ. Here the CDR3 reads CASIKAGGPTDTQYF. CDR3 nucleotides: TGCGCCAGCATCAAAGCGGGAGGGCCAACAGATACGCAGTATTTT.